The subject of this entry is one T cell receptor beta chain. Its antigen is not known. RNA, once extracted, was reverse transcribed into cDNA for use as the sequencing template. Profiling relied on immunoSEQ multiplex PCR, and the TCRdb table lists in-frame clones only, not all of them. The data hold about 180,000 clones, with about 60% observed a single time. Germline CDR1 reads SEHNR; CDR2 reads FQNEAQ (reference sequence). Trimming removed 8 bases at V and 1 base at J, with 11 bases between. The CDR3 covers 13 residues. This sample stems from a study of CD8+ T cells in alopecia areata. Study information: Each day, treated patients took oral tofacitinib twice, at 5 to 10 mg per dose. The drug, tofacitinib, lasted 6 to 18 months, followed by 6 months off drug. Regarding the study as a whole: There were also resident alphabeta T cells of normal skin sequenced in scalp samples. Relative to normal scalp, lesional scalp, especially alopecia totalis/universalis, showed higher clonality.

The sequencing used CD4+ T cells sorted from blood, collected at week 0. V usage is TRBV7-9 and J usage is TRBJ1-1, with a weak D call TRBD1 (5 bases). The receptor's source is a human donor with alopecia areata. The CDR3 DNA reads as TGTGCCAGCTCGGAGGGGAAGAACACTGAAGCTTTCTTT. It encodes CASSEGKNTEAFF.